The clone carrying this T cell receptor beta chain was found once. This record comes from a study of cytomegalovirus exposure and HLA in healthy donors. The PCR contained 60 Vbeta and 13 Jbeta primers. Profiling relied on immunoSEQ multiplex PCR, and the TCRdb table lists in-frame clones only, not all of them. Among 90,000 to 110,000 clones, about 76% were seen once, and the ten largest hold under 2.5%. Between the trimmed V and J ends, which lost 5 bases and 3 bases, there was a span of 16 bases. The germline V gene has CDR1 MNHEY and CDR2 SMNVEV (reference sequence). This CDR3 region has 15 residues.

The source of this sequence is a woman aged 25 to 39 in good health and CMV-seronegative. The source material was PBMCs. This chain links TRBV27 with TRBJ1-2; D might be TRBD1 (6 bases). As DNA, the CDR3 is TGTGCCAGCAGTCTGTACAGGGAGGGGGACTATGGCTACACCTTC. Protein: CASSLYREGDYGYTF.